This T cell receptor (beta chain) was sequenced in a study of post-analysis software for immune sequencing data. Researchers reported that TCR beta cDNA libraries carried unique molecular identifiers. TCRdb ran MiXCR on the PCR reads and lists one entry per CDR3 protein. Of 650,000 to 850,000 distinct CDR3 sequences in the sample, approximately 50% were seen once. Overall study results and limits: Five or six TRBV segments were more frequent in patients than controls; TRBV5-6, TRBV5-1 and TRBV20-1 belonged to this group.

As regards this clonotype: What it binds is not known.

J gave up 2 bases and V 3 bases, and 5 bases lay outside the gene matches. The CDR3 is 15 residues long. Germline loops: CDR1 SGHTA, CDR2 FQGTGA. This clonotype originated in a girl aged 10 to 17 with multiple sclerosis. The sample was blood. The rearrangement joins TRBV7-3 to TRBJ2-7; 9 bases are a match to TRBD2. CDR3 amino acids: CASSLSSGSAYEQYF. CDR3 in DNA: TGTGCCAGCAGCTTGAGTAGCGGGAGCGCCTACGAGCAGTACTTC.